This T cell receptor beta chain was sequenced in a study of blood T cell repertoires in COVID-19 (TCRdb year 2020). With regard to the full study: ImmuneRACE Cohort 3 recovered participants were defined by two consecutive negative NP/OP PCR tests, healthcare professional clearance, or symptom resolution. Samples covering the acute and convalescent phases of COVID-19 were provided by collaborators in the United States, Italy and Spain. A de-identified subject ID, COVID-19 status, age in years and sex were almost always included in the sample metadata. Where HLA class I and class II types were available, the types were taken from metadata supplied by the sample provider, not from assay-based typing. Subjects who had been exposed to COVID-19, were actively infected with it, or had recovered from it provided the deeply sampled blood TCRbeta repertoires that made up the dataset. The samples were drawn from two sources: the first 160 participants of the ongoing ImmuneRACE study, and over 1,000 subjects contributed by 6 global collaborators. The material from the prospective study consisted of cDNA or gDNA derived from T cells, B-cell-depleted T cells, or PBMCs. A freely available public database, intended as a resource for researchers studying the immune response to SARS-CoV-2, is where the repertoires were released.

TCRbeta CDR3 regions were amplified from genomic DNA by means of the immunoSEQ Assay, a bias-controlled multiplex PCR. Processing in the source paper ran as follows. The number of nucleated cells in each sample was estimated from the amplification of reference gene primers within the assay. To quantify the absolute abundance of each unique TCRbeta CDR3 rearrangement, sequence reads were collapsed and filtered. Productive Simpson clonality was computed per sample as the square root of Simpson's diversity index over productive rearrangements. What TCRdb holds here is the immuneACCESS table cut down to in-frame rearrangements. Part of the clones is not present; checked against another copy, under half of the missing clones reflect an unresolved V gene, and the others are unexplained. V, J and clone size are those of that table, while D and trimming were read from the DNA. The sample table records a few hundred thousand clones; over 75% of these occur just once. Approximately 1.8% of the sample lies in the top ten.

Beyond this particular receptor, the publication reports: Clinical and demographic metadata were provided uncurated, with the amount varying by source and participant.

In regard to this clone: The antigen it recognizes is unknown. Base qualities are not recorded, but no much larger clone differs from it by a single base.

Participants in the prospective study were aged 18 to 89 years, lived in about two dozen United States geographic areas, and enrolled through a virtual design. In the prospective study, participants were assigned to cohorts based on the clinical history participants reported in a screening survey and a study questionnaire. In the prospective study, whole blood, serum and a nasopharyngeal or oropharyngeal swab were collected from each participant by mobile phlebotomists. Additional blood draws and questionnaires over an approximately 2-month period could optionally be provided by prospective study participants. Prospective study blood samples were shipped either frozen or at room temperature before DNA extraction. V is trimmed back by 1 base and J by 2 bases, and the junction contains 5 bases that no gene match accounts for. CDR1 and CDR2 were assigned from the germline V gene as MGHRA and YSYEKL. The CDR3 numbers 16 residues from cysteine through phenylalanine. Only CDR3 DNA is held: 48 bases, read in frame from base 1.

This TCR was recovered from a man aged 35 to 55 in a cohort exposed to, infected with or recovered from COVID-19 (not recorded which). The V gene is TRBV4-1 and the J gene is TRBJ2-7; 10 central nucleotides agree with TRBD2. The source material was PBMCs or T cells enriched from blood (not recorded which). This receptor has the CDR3 CASSQVAAGGPYEQYF. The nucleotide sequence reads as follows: TGCGCCAGCAGCCAAGTAGCAGCGGGAGGGCCCTACGAGCAGTACTTC.